This T cell receptor (beta chain) was sequenced for a study of blood T cells in healthy people across ages. The study, taken as a whole, reports: Any changes in expanded clonotypes were possibly confounded, as donor CMV status remained unknown. Unsorted PBMCs blocked a conclusive comparison of naive and antigen-experienced cells.

Comments on this clonotype: Its antigen remains unidentified.

The junction had 2 bases not matched to a gene; V was cut back by 0 bases and J by 5 bases. CDR3 length: 14 residues. Germline CDR1 SGDLS, CDR2 YYNGEE. Using a J-beta primer mix together with a sample-barcoded 5' primer, a second PCR was run for roughly 6 to 12 cycles. Tagging of each cDNA molecule was performed by a template-switch adaptor with 12 random nucleotides. Each sample provided no less than 3 million CDR3-containing paired-end reads. TCRdb re-derived calls from the 5' RACE reads in MiXCR, one entry per CDR3 protein. This table has fewer than 2,000,000 distinct CDR3 sequences, roughly two fifths appearing once.

The sequencing input was blood. V usage is TRBV9 and J usage is TRBJ1-2, with 9 bases lining up with TRBD1. The receptor was isolated from a human donor in good health. CDR3 bases: TGTGCCAGCAGCGTAGGGACAGGGGAATATGGCTACACCTTC. Protein: CASSVGTGEYGYTF.